This TCR beta chain was identified during a study of CD8+ T cells in alopecia areata. The germline CDR1 and CDR2 sequences are SGHAT and FQNNGV. V was cut by 1 base and J by 4 bases, with 10 bases left in between. The CDR3 has 14 amino acids. In each case, RNA was isolated and then reverse transcribed into cDNA as the sequencing template. Sequencing was performed with immunoSEQ multiplex PCR; in TCRdb, only in-frame clones are kept and a portion is missing. Of over 95,000 clones in the sample, 41% are singletons; the top ten hold about 1.5%. The gene calls are TRBV11-2 and TRBJ2-5; D may be TRBD2 (6 bases). Sequenced sample: CD4+ T cells sorted from blood. The TCR originated in a human donor with alopecia areata. The CDR3 sequence: CASSLARGTETQYF. CDR3 in DNA: TGTGCCAGCAGCTTAGCGCGGGGAACAGAGACCCAGTACTTC.